Each of the 32 T cell receptor beta chains below was sequenced from the same sample in a study of graft-versus-host responses after intestinal transplantation. Libraries were prepared by immunoSEQ multiplex PCR; TCRdb keeps only in-frame clonotypes and omits some of them. The table lists under 25,000 clones, approximately 86% of them singletons. This specimen was bone marrow, taken around 120 days after transplant. These receptors were taken from a human patient who received an intestinal transplant, so some T cells may come from the graft donor.

V is TRBV18 and J is TRBJ1-3; D call uncertain. Germline values: CDR1 KGHSH, CDR2 LQKENI. The CDR3 spans 15 residues. V lost 0 bases and J lost 0, with 6 bases in between. CDR3 amino acids: CASSPPENSGNTIYF. DNA for the CDR3: TGTGCCAGCTCACCACCGGAAAACTCTGGAAACACCATATATTTT.

The chain uses TRBV5-8 and TRBJ1-5, with a weak D call TRBD1 (5 bases). V lost 3 bases to trimming and J lost 5 bases, with 15 bases between them. This CDR3 is 15 amino acids long. Germline V gene sequence: CDR1 SGHTS, CDR2 YDEGEE. Written as DNA, the CDR3 is TGTGCCAGCAGCTGGGGCGTGGGCTACGATCAGCCCCAGCATTTT. Translated: CASSWGVGYDQPQHF.

This rearrangement joins TRBV11-2 to TRBJ1-4; D is unresolved. The CDR3 consists of 17 residues. The V gene's germline CDR1 is SGHAT and CDR2 FQNNGV. Trimming left V 0 bases short and J 7 bases short, with 18 bases between. The CDR3 protein is CASSLDNRVVRGEKLFF. Written as DNA, the CDR3 is TGTGCCAGCAGCTTAGATAACCGTGTAGTAAGAGGTGAAAAACTGTTTTTT.

The chain recombines TRBV4-2 with TRBJ2-6, with no clear D. Between the trimmed V and J ends, which lost 1 base and 0 bases, there was a span of 10 bases. Per germline, CDR1 LGHNA and CDR2 YNFKEQ. The CDR3 is made up of 17 amino acids. CDR3 loop: CASSQGLSASGANVLTF. DNA of the CDR3: TGTGCCAGCAGCCAAGGTCTGTCAGCCTCTGGGGCCAACGTCCTGACTTTC.

This chain joins TRBV6-5 and TRBJ2-1; 7 bases align to TRBD2. This CDR3 spans 16 amino acids. Germline loops: CDR1 MNHEY, CDR2 SVGAGI. The junction had 14 bases not matched to a gene; V was cut back by 4 bases and J by 8 bases. CDR3 nucleotide sequence: TGTGCCAGCAGTTCCCGATTCGGGGACTATGGGGATGAGCAGTTCTTC. This encodes CASSSRFGDYGDEQFF.

The chain couples TRBV2 to TRBJ1-2; D gene ambiguous. The CDR3 covers 13 residues. V dropped 3 bases and J dropped 3 bases, with 8 bases sitting between them. CDR1 and CDR2 (germline): SNHLY, FYNNEI. The chain's CDR3 is CASSEAADYGYTF. For the CDR3, the DNA is TGTGCCAGCAGTGAGGCGGCAGACTATGGCTACACCTTC.

This clone was detected only once. This sequence joins TRBV9 and TRBJ1-1; tentative D call: TRBD1 (5 bases). The CDR3 contains 18 residues. Per the germline V gene, CDR1 is SGDLS and CDR2 is YYNGEE. The V end was cut by 0 bases, the J end by 6 bases, with 24 bases between. The CDR3 is CASSVGVGRGANGAEAFF. Here the CDR3 DNA reads TGTGCCAGCAGCGTAGGAGTTGGGCGAGGGGCCAACGGCGCTGAAGCTTTCTTT.

V is TRBV30 and J is TRBJ2-7; weak D call: TRBD2 (6 bases). The germline gives CDR1 GTSNPN, CDR2 SVGIG (reference sequence). The CDR3 loop spans 14 amino acids. V shed 2 bases and J shed 2 bases, with 13 bases lying between them. The CDR3 loop reads CAWSLGGKAYEQYF. The CDR3 DNA sequence: TGTGCCTGGAGTTTGGGCGGGAAAGCCTACGAGCAGTACTTC.

This clone was recorded once. The DNA for the CDR3 is TGTGCCACCAGCAGAGATTATAGGTGGACAGGGGGCTTCGGAAACACCATATATTTT. Amino acids: CATSRDYRWTGGFGNTIYF. The chain employs TRBV15 and TRBJ1-3; 11 nucleotides match TRBD1. CDR3 size: 19 residues. Germline loops: CDR1 LNHNV, CDR2 YYDKDF (reference sequence). V was pared by 0 bases and J by 4 bases, with 11 bases of the junction left unmatched. Variable domain in full (rest from reference TRBV15 and TRBJ1-3): DAMVIQNPRYQVTQFGKPVTLSCSQTLNHNVMYWYQQKSSQAPKLLFHYYDKDFNNEADTPDNFQSRRPNTSFCFLDIRSPGLGDTAMYLCATSRDYRWTGGFGNTIYFGEGSWLTVV.

V and J are TRBV29-1 and TRBJ1-6, with D possibly TRBD1 on 5 matching bases. The length of the CDR3 is 14 residues. Germline CDR1 SQVTM, CDR2 ANQGSEA. Trimming left V 8 bases short and J 8 bases short, with 19 bases between. The DNA of the CDR3 is TGCAGCCTTAACGGGGGTGCCCCAGATTCACCCCTCCACTTT. Translating it yields CSLNGGAPDSPLHF.

The V call is TRBV6-1, the J call TRBJ2-7, with D unclear. V was shortened by 7 bases and J by 2 bases, with 18 bases between the two germline ends. Germline V gene lookup returns CDR1 MNHNS and CDR2 SASEGT. This CDR3 is built from 15 residues. The CDR3 loop reads CASKLNSDLTYEQYF. CDR3 DNA: TGTGCCAGCAAGCTTAACAGTGACCTAACCTACGAGCAGTACTTC.

This clone was seen a handful of times. The rearrangement uses TRBV10-1 and TRBJ1-1; the D is unclear. The V and J ends lost 3 bases and 1 base respectively, with 3 bases between them. The germline V gene has CDR1 WNHNN and CDR2 SYGVQD (reference sequence). CDR3 size: 12 residues. CDR3 loop: CASSDWNTEAFF. The CDR3 DNA reads TGCGCCAGCAGTGATTGGAACACTGAAGCTTTCTTT.

The V gene is TRBV6-4, the J gene TRBJ2-1, with 7 bases lining up with TRBD2. V dropped 2 bases and J dropped 6; count of bases not matched to a gene: 7. CDR1 MRHNA and CDR2 SNTAGT come from the germline V gene. This CDR3 has 15 residues. CDR3 sequence: CASSDEGGSTNEQFF. The CDR3 nucleotides read TGTGCCAGCAGTGACGAGGGCGGGAGCACCAATGAGCAGTTCTTC.

The rearrangement joins TRBV6-5 to TRBJ2-1, with D perhaps TRBD1 or TRBD2 (5 bases each). Between the trimmed V and J ends, which lost 5 bases and 8 bases, there was a span of 13 bases. This CDR3 spans 13 amino acids. Per the germline V gene, CDR1 is MNHEY and CDR2 is SVGAGI. CDR3 protein: CASSPQVRDEQFF. Here the CDR3 DNA reads TGTGCCAGCAGTCCACAGGTGCGGGATGAGCAGTTCTTC.

The V and J genes are TRBV2 and TRBJ1-5; tentative D call: TRBD1 (6 bases). This CDR3 is built from 15 residues. The ends were cut back, 6 bases at V and 11 bases at J, with 23 bases in the middle. Germline V CDR1 and CDR2: SNHLY, FYNNEI. CDR3 region: CASSALTGESATQHF. The DNA for the CDR3 is TGTGCCAGCAGCGCATTGACAGGAGAATCAGCGACCCAGCATTTT.

The chain is built from TRBV27 and TRBJ1-5; the D is unclear. The germline V and J ends were trimmed by 4 bases and 7 bases, with 14 bases remaining between them. The CDR3 has 14 residues. CDR1 MNHEY and CDR2 SMNVEV come from the germline V gene (reference sequence). The CDR3 spells CASSSGIGRQPQHF. The CDR3 bases are TGTGCCAGCAGTTCAGGCATCGGGCGACAGCCCCAGCATTTT.

The rearrangement joins TRBV27 to TRBJ1-1, with TRBD1 identical over 9 bases. Germline-derived CDR1 and CDR2 are MNHEY and SMNVEV (reference sequence). V lost 3 bases to trimming and J lost 11 bases; unmatched junction nucleotides: 16. This CDR3 region has 16 residues. The CDR3, as DNA: TGTGCCAGCAGTTTTTCTGGGACAGGGCTCGTGATGTTTGCTTTCTTT. Translating it yields CASSFSGTGLVMFAFF.

The rearrangement joins TRBV27 to TRBJ1-2, with D possibly matching TRBD1 (5 bases). V was trimmed by 5 bases and J by 5 bases, leaving 18 bases between them. The CDR3 has 15 residues. Germline CDR1 MNHEY, CDR2 SMNVEV (reference sequence). The CDR3 reads CASSPLQGLLYGYTF. The DNA of the CDR3 is TGTGCCAGCAGTCCCCTCCAGGGCCTGCTATATGGCTACACCTTC.

The CDR3 sequence is CASSSGLAGESQETQYF. Written as DNA, the CDR3 is TGTGCCAGCAGCTCAGGACTAGCGGGAGAATCCCAAGAGACCCAGTACTTC. The chain recombines TRBV28 with TRBJ2-5; TRBD2 agrees at 13 bases. CDR3 length equals 17 residues. Trimming at V came to 6 bases and at J to 1 base, leaving 8 bases not matched to a gene. Germline CDR1 is MDHEN and CDR2 is SYDVKM. Together with reference TRBV28 and TRBJ2-5, the CDR3 gives the full variable domain: DVKVTQSSRYLVKRTGEKVFLECVQDMDHENMFWYRQDPGLGLRLIYFSYDVKMKEKGDIPEGYSVSREKKERFSLILESASTNQTSMYLCASSSGLAGESQETQYFGPGTRLLVL.

This clone was picked up a small number of times. The chain recombines TRBV7-6 with TRBJ1-3; D is unclear. Germline lookup yields CDR1 SGHVS and CDR2 FNYEAQ. V shed 5 bases and J shed 0 bases, with 14 bases lying between them. The CDR3 contains 16 residues. CDR3: CASSLSGLSSGNTIYF. The DNA for the CDR3 is TGTGCCAGCAGCCTCTCCGGGCTCTCCTCTGGAAACACCATATATTTT.

This clone occurred once. This chain connects TRBV13 to TRBJ2-3, with D maybe TRBD2 (5 bases). CDR1 and CDR2 from the germline V gene are PRHDT and FYEKMQ (reference sequence). This CDR3 is built from 15 residues. V was cut by 5 bases and J by 1 base, with 13 bases left in between. The CDR3 bases are TGTGCCAGCAGCACGAGGGCGGCAGGCACAGATACGCAGTATTTT. Protein product: CASSTRAAGTDTQYF.

The rearrangement joins TRBV5-1 to TRBJ2-1; D might be TRBD1 (6 bases). The germline V gene has CDR1 SGHRS and CDR2 YFSETQ. The CDR3 contains 14 residues. Trimming left V 1 base short and J 8 bases short, with 13 bases between. CDR3 nucleotides: TGCGCCAGCAGCTTGTTACAGGGATTGGATGAGCAGTTCTTC. Amino acids: CASSLLQGLDEQFF.

The rearrangement links TRBV6-6 to TRBJ1-4, with unresolved D. V lost 3 bases, J lost 0 bases, and 5 bases lay in between. Germline loops: CDR1 MNHNY, CDR2 SVGAGI (reference sequence). This CDR3 is built from 14 residues. In DNA, the CDR3 is TGTGCCAGCAGTTATCGGGCAACTAATGAAAAACTGTTTTTT. Amino acids: CASSYRATNEKLFF.

In the case of this clone: Since a much larger clone is just one base distant, this may be a read error. V usage is TRBV28 and J usage is TRBJ2-7; D gene unclear. This CDR3 spans 13 amino acids. From germline, CDR1 is MDHEN and CDR2 SYDVKM. The DNA for the CDR3 is TGTGCCAGCAGTTTACGGAACGCCTACGGGCAGTACTTC. As protein: CASSLRNAYGQYF.

V is TRBV9 and J is TRBJ2-4, with D possibly being TRBD1 or TRBD2 (6 bases each). CDR3 size: 14 residues. Germline V lookup: CDR1 SGDLS, CDR2 YYNGEE. V dropped 0 bases and J dropped 6 bases, with 10 bases sitting between them. CDR3 sequence (DNA): TGTGCCAGCAGCGTAGCGGGGGCCGCAAACATTCAGTACTTC. Translating it yields CASSVAGAANIQYF.

The chain links TRBV5-1 to TRBJ1-2, with D hard to call. V dropped 2 bases and J dropped 6 bases, with 8 bases sitting between them. The CDR3 spans 12 residues. The V gene's germline CDR1 is SGHRS and CDR2 YFSETQ. CDR3 bases: TGCGCCAGCAGCTTATCTGGAGATGGCTACACCTTC. Residues: CASSLSGDGYTF.

The chain has TRBV2 and TRBJ2-3, with unresolved D. The V end was cut by 1 base, the J end by 2 bases, with 10 bases between. Germline-derived CDR1 and CDR2 are SNHLY and FYNNEI. This CDR3 is built from 15 residues. The CDR3 coding sequence is TGTGCCAGCAGTGAAGGAGCTGACCCCACAGATACGCAGTATTTT. Protein: CASSEGADPTDTQYF. Together with reference TRBV2 and TRBJ2-3, the CDR3 gives the full variable domain: EPEVTQTPSHQVTQMGQEVILRCVPISNHLYFYWYRQILGQKVEFLVSFYNNEISEKSEIFDDQFSVERPDGSNFTLKIRSTKLEDSAMYFCASSEGADPTDTQYFGPGTRLTVL.

The chain carries TRBV5-1 and TRBJ1-3; 8 nucleotides agree with TRBD1. The V and J ends lost 5 bases and 4 bases, in that order; junction bases with no gene match: 5. CDR1 is SGHRS, CDR2 YFSETQ, per germline. CDR3 length: 14 amino acids. This chain's CDR3 is CASRQGVEGNTIYF. DNA for the CDR3: TGCGCCAGCAGACAGGGGGTGGAAGGAAACACCATATATTTT. The whole variable domain, filled in from reference TRBV5-1 and TRBJ1-3, reads KAGVTQTPRYLIKTRGQQVTLSCSPISGHRSVSWYQQTPGQGLQFLFEYFSETQRNKGNFPGRFSGRQFSNSRSEMNVSTLELGDSALYLCASRQGVEGNTIYFGEGSWLTVV.

This chain links TRBV11-2 with TRBJ2-3; D is ambiguous. From germline, CDR1 is SGHAT and CDR2 FQNNGV. This CDR3 region has 13 residues. Trimming pared 0 bases from V and 6 bases from J, leaving 7 bases between. This CDR3 is CASSLEMGDTQYF. CDR3 bases: TGTGCCAGCAGCTTAGAAATGGGGGATACGCAGTATTTT.

The V and J genes are TRBV18 and TRBJ1-1, with a weak D call TRBD1 (5 bases). CDR3 length equals 14 residues. Germline V CDR1 and CDR2: KGHSH, LQKENI. Trimming removed 2 bases from V and 6 bases from J, with 13 bases in between. In DNA, the CDR3 is TGTGCCAGCTCACCAGGGGCAGGGTTCCCTGAAGCTTTCTTT. It yields the protein CASSPGAGFPEAFF. The variable domain in full, completed from reference TRBV18 and TRBJ1-1, reads NAGVMQNPRHLVRRRGQEARLRCSPMKGHSHVYWYRQLPEEGLKFMVYLQKENIIDESGMPKERFSAEFPKEGPSILRIQQVVRGDSAAYFCASSPGAGFPEAFFGQGTRLTVV.

The chain combines TRBV5-1 with TRBJ2-5; TRBD2 aligns across 7 bases. CDR3 length equals 16 residues. CDR1 and CDR2 (germline): SGHRS, YFSETQ. V shed 4 bases, J shed 4 bases, and the junction held 13 bases outside the gene matches. CDR3 residues: CASSQNGAGEAETQYF. DNA of the CDR3: TGCGCCAGCAGCCAGAACGGGGCGGGAGAGGCAGAGACCCAGTACTTC.

The chain recombines TRBV5-1 with TRBJ2-3; D might be TRBD2 (5 bases). Germline V CDR1 and CDR2: SGHRS, YFSETQ. This CDR3 region has 16 residues. The V gene lost 4 bases and the J gene lost 2 bases, with 17 bases spanning the gap. The CDR3 loop reads CASSTLGSQPTDTQYF. Written as DNA, the CDR3 is TGCGCCAGCAGCACTTTGGGGAGTCAACCCACAGATACGCAGTATTTT.